The TCR beta chain under discussion was sequenced for a study of T cells of healthy individuals. Trimming removed 9 bases from V and 6 bases from J, with 17 bases in between. The CDR3 runs to 13 residues. Per the germline V gene, CDR1 is MGHDK and CDR2 is SYGVNS. Using its own MiXCR run on the 5' RACE reads, TCRdb lists one record per CDR3 protein. The data hold 53,000 or so distinct CDR3 sequences, with 14% to 15% observed a single time. This rearrangement joins TRBV25-1 to TRBJ1-1; possibly TRBD1 for D (6 bases). The sequence came from a human donor in good health. In DNA, the CDR3 is TGTGCCAGTATAAATACAGGGCTCGCTGAAGCTTTCTTT. As protein: CASINTGLAEAFF. The full variable domain, its missing parts supplied by reference TRBV25-1 and TRBJ1-1, is EADIYQTPRYLVIGTGKKITLECSQTMGHDKMYWYQQDPGMELHLIHYSYGVNSTEKGDLSSESTVSRIRTEHFPLTLESARPSHTSQYLCASINTGLAEAFFGQGTRLTVV.